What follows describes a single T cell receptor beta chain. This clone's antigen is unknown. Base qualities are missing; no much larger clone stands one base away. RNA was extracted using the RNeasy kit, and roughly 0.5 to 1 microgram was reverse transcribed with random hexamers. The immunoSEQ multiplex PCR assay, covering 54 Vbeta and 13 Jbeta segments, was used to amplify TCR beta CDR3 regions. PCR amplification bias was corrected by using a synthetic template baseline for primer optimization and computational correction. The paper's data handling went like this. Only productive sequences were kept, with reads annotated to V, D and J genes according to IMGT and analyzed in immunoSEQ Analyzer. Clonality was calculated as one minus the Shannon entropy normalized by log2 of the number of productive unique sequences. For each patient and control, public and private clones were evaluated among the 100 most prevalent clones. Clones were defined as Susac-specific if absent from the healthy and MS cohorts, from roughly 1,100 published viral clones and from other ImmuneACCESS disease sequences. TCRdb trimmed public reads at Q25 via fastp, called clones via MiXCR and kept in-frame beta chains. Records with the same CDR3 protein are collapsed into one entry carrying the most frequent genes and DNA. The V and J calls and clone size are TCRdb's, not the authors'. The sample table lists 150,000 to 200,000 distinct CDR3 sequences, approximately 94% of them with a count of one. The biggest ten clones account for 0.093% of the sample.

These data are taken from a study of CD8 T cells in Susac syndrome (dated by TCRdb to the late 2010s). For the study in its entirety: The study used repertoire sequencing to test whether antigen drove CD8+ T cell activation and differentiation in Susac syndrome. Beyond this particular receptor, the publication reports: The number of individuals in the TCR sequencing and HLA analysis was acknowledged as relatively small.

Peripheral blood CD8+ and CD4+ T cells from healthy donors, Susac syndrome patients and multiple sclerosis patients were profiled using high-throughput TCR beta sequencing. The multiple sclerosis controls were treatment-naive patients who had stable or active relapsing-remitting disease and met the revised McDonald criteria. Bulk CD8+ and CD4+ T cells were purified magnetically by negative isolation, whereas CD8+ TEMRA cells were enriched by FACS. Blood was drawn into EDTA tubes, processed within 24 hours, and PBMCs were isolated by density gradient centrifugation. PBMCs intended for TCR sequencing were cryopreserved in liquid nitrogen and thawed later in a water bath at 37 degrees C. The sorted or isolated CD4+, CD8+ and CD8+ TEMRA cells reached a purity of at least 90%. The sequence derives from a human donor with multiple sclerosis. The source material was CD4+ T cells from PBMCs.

The CDR3 here reads CALLTSGRPHEQYF. The DNA is TGTGCCCTCCTGACTAGCGGACGCCCTCACGAGCAGTACTTC. The sequence links TRBV30 to TRBJ2-7; 9 nucleotides in the junction match TRBD2. Including the terminal cysteine and phenylalanine, the CDR3 comprises 14 residues. Only the CDR3 portion is preserved as DNA: 42 bases, with reading frame beginning at the first base. Reading the germline V gene (reference sequence) gives CDR1 GTSNPN and CDR2 SVGIG. V ends up 8 bases short and J 5 bases short, with an unmatched junction base count of 13. Full variable domain (CDR3 extended with the reference TRBV30 and TRBJ2-7 proteins): SQTIHQWPATLVQPVGSPLSLECTVEGTSNPNLYWYRQAAGRGLQLLFYSVGIGQISSEVPQNLSASRPQDRQFILSSKKLLLSDSGFYLCALLTSGRPHEQYFGPGTRLTVT.